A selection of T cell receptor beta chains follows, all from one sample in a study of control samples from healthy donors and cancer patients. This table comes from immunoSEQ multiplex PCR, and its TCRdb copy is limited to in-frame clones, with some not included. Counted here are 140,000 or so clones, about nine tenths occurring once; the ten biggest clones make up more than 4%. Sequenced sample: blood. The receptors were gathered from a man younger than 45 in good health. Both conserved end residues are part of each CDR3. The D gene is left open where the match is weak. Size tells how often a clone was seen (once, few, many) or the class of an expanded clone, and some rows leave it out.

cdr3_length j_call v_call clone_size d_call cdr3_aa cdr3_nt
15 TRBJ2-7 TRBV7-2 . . CASSPSWTYSYEQYF TGTGCCAGCAGCCCAAGTTGGACTTATTCCTACGAGCAGTACTTC
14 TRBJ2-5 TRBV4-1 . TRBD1 CASSQGDRQETQYF TGCGCCAGCAGCCAGGGGGACAGACAAGAGACCCAGTACTTC
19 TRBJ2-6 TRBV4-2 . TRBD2 CASSQDQRGGGSGANVLTF TGTGCCAGCAGCCAAGATCAACGGGGCGGGGGGTCTGGGGCCAACGTCCTGACTTTC
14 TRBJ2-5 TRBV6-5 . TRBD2 CASIPRDYIETQYF TGTGCCAGCATCCCGAGGGACTACATTGAGACCCAGTACTTC
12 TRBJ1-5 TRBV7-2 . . CASSFYNQPQHF TGTGCCAGCAGCTTTTACAATCAGCCCCAGCATTTT
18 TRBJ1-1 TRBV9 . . CASSNLFRSATGGTEAFF TGTGCCAGCAGCAACTTATTCAGGTCGGCAACGGGGGGTACTGAAGCTTTCTTT
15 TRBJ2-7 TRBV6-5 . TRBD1 CASSYVPGQTYEQYF TGTGCCAGCAGTTACGTCCCGGGACAGACCTACGAGCAGTACTTC
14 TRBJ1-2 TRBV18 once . CASSPPLGGSGYTF TGTGCCAGCTCACCACCGTTGGGGGGCAGTGGCTACACCTTC
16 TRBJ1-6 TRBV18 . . CASSPGARSYNSPLHF TGTGCCAGCTCACCGGGGGCTCGGTCCTATAATTCACCCCTCCACTTT
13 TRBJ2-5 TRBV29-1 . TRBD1 CSVAGTGGETQYF TGCAGCGTGGCCGGGACAGGGGGGGAGACCCAGTACTTC
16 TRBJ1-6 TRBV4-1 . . CASSPLGREESSPLHF TGCGCCAGCAGCCCCCTCGGACGGGAGGAAAGTTCACCCCTCCACTTT
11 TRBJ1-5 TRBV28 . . CASSPNQPQHF TGTGCCAGCAGCCCCAATCAGCCCCAGCATTTT
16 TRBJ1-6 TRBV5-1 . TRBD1 CASSLFVGQENSPLHF TGCGCCAGCAGCTTGTTCGTGGGACAGGAAAATTCACCCCTCCACTTT
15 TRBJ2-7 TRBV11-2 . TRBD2 CASSTRTSPTYEQYF TGTGCCAGCAGCACCCGGACTAGTCCTACCTACGAGCAGTACTTC
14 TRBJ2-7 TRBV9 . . CASSVASDIYEQYF TGTGCCAGCAGCGTAGCTTCGGACATATACGAGCAGTACTTC
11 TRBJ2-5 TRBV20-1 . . CSLRVGETQYF TGCAGCCTCAGGGTCGGAGAGACCCAGTACTTC
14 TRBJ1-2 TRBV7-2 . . CASSHTGPHYGYTF TGTGCCAGCAGCCATACCGGGCCCCACTATGGCTACACCTTC